The 13 T cell receptor beta chains below come from one sample, sequenced in a study of graft-versus-host responses after intestinal transplantation. Their antigens are not known. Sequenced by immunoSEQ multiplex PCR; TCRdb stores in-frame clones only, minus some. The table includes 99,000 or so clones, 85% to 95% detected once. The input for sequencing was unstimulated CD8+ T cells sorted from spleen or lymph node cells, taken before transplant. The receptors here all came from a human donor who was the organ donor for an intestinal transplant.

This clone appeared a single time. The rearrangement uses TRBV10-1 and TRBJ2-3; TRBD2 agrees at 7 bases. Germline V gives CDR1 WNHNN, CDR2 SYGVQD (reference sequence). J gave up 5 bases and V 5 bases, and 7 bases lay outside the gene matches. The CDR3 runs 14 residues. CDR3 residues: CASSQAGLGDTQYF. CDR3 nucleotides: TGCGCCAGCAGTCAAGCGGGATTGGGAGATACGCAGTATTTT.

V is TRBV28 and J is TRBJ2-5, with 8 bases identical to TRBD1. V lost 0 bases and J lost 3; bases outside the gene matches: 9. The germline V gene has CDR1 MDHEN and CDR2 SYDVKM. The CDR3 has 17 residues. This chain's CDR3 is CASSLCCVATGEETQYF. DNA of the CDR3: TGTGCCAGCAGTTTATGCTGCGTCGCGACAGGGGAAGAGACCCAGTACTTC.

The chain recombines TRBV27 with TRBJ2-2; perhaps TRBD2 as D (5 bases). The CDR3 is 16 amino acids. V shed 5 bases and J shed 5 bases, with 18 bases lying between them. CDR1 is MNHEY and CDR2 is SMNVEV in the germline V gene (reference sequence). Here the CDR3 DNA reads TGTGCCAGCAGTCATACCGGGATGGTGCGAACCGGGGAGCTGTTTTTT. It yields the protein CASSHTGMVRTGELFF.

V gene TRBV6-6 combines with J gene TRBJ1-5; D unclear. Germline V gene data show CDR1 as MNHNY and CDR2 as SVGAGI (reference sequence). With 0 bases removed from V and 7 bases from J, the gap between germline ends came to 7 bases. The CDR3 loop spans 13 amino acids. The CDR3 is CASSYSLNQPQHF. In DNA form, the CDR3 reads TGTGCCAGCAGTTACTCACTCAACCAGCCCCAGCATTTT.

The rearrangement links TRBV28 to TRBJ1-5, with D perhaps matching TRBD1 (5 bases). V was clipped by 5 bases and J by 8 bases, with 16 bases between them. The CDR3 is 14 residues long. Looked up from germline, CDR1 is MDHEN and CDR2 is SYDVKM. The DNA of the CDR3 is TGTGCCAGCAGTCAGACCGGGACTGGGGAGCCCCAGCATTTT. Its protein is CASSQTGTGEPQHF. The variable domain in full, completed from reference TRBV28 and TRBJ1-5, reads DVKVTQSSRYLVKRTGEKVFLECVQDMDHENMFWYRQDPGLGLRLIYFSYDVKMKEKGDIPEGYSVSREKKERFSLILESASTNQTSMYLCASSQTGTGEPQHFGDGTRLSIL.

This sequence joins TRBV28 and TRBJ1-5; 7 nucleotides match TRBD1. The CDR3 length is 15 residues. The germline CDR1 and CDR2 sequences are MDHEN and SYDVKM. V trimming: 1 base; J trimming: 8 bases; junction bases outside the gene matches: 8. The CDR3, as DNA: TGTGCCAGCAGTTTATACCCGGACAGGAGGAAGCCCCAGCATTTT. Amino acids: CASSLYPDRRKPQHF.

J is TRBJ2-5 and V is TRBV7-6; D is unresolved. Germline V gives CDR1 SGHVS, CDR2 FNYEAQ. This CDR3 comprises 16 residues. V was shortened by 1 base and J by 5 bases, with 17 bases between the two germline ends. CDR3 residues: CASSLVRPPKRETQYF. In nucleotides, the CDR3 is TGTGCCAGCAGCTTAGTGCGTCCGCCCAAACGGGAGACCCAGTACTTC.

The chain has TRBV6-1 and TRBJ1-2, with D maybe TRBD1 (6 bases). The CDR3 length is 16 residues. V lost 3 bases and J lost 0, with 14 bases in between. The germline V gene has CDR1 MNHNS and CDR2 SASEGT. CDR3: CASSDTEGQTNYGYTF. Here the CDR3 DNA reads TGTGCCAGCAGTGATACAGAAGGACAGACTAACTATGGCTACACCTTC.

The J gene is TRBJ2-3, the V gene TRBV11-2; 11 nucleotides match TRBD2. Germline trimming cut 5 bases from V and 1 base from J; bases unmatched to any gene: 11. The germline CDR1 and CDR2 sequences are SGHAT and FQNNGV. This CDR3 spans 18 amino acids. The CDR3: CASSVLEPTSGGTDTQYF. The CDR3 nucleotides read TGTGCCAGCAGCGTACTCGAACCGACTAGCGGGGGCACAGATACGCAGTATTTT.

The chain recombines TRBV6-1 with TRBJ1-1; D possibly corresponds to TRBD1 (6 bases). Germline V gene sequence: CDR1 MNHNS, CDR2 SASEGT. There are 15 residues in the CDR3. The ends were cut back, 0 bases at V and 5 bases at J, with 13 bases in the middle. CDR3 protein: CASSEAGLGGTEAFF. The CDR3 DNA reads TGTGCCAGCAGTGAAGCGGGGTTAGGGGGAACTGAAGCTTTCTTT.

The CDR3 DNA is TGTGCCAGCAGCTTGGGGCGGGGACCGCTACGCCAGTATTTT. This codes for CASSLGRGPLRQYF. This chain uses TRBV5-6 with TRBJ2-3, with D maybe TRBD2 (6 bases). Germline values: CDR1 SGHDT, CDR2 YYEEEE. V dropped 0 bases and J dropped 12 bases, with 17 bases sitting between them. This CDR3 is 14 amino acids long.

The chain recombines TRBV11-2 with TRBJ2-1; 8 nucleotides agree with TRBD2. The ends lost 0 bases at V and 0 bases at J; junction bases unmatched: 10. Germline V lookup: CDR1 SGHAT, CDR2 FQNNGV. The CDR3 has 19 amino acids. The CDR3 DNA reads as TGTGCCAGCAGCTTAGATCTCCCTGTAGCGGGGCCCTCCTACAATGAGCAGTTCTTC. This gives the protein CASSLDLPVAGPSYNEQFF.

V is TRBV7-2 and J is TRBJ1-5, with D unclear. Germline CDR1 SGHTA, CDR2 FQGNSA. V was shortened by 1 base and J by 7 bases, with 8 bases between the two germline ends. The CDR3 extends over 13 amino acids. CDR3 loop: CASSLGDFQPQHF. CDR3 sequence (DNA): TGTGCCAGCAGCTTAGGAGATTTCCAGCCCCAGCATTTT.